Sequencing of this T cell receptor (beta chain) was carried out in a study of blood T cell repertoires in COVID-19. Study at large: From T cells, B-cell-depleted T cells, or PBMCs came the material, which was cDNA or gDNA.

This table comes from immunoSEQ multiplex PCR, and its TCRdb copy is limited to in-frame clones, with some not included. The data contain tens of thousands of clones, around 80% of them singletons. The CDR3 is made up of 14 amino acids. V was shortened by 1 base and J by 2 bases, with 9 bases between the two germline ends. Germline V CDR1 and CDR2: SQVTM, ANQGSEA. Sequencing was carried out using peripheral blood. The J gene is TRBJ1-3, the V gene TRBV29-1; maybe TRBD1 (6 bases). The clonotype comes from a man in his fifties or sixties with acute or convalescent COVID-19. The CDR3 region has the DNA TGCAGCGTTGAAGTTGGACAGACTGGAAACACCATATATTTT. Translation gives CSVEVGQTGNTIYF.